These 29 T cell receptor beta chains share one sample of origin, sequenced in a study of T cell repertoires in cytomegalovirus infection. TCRdb used MiXCR to reprocess the reads, holding one entry per CDR3 protein. Found here are about 920,000 distinct CDR3 sequences, around 30% of them singletons; the top ten hold more than 12%. For these receptors, no antigen is known. Sequences were derived from cultured CD8+ T cells from PBMCs, sampled from culture after CMV antigen stimulation. Receptors originate from a human donor in good health (CMV status not recorded). Some clones in this sample may be carry-over from other donors' samples.

V gene TRBV19 combines with J gene TRBJ2-1; TRBD2 agrees at 10 bases. The CDR3 runs to 13 residues. Looked up from germline, CDR1 is LNHDA and CDR2 is SQIVND (reference sequence). Germline trimming cut 7 bases from V and 7 bases from J; bases unmatched to any gene: 4. The CDR3, as DNA: TGTGCCAGTAACAGCGGGGGGGCTAATGAGCAGTTCTTC. Amino acids: CASNSGGANEQFF.

The chain has TRBV9 and TRBJ1-1, with D possibly matching TRBD1 (6 bases). Looked up from germline, CDR1 is SGDLS and CDR2 is YYNGEE. Trimming shortened V by 2 bases and J by 4 bases, and 9 bases separated the two germline ends. This CDR3 is built from 13 residues. This CDR3 is CASSVGGITEAFF. CDR3 bases: TGTGCCAGCAGCGTTGGGGGCATCACTGAAGCTTTCTTT.

CDR3 sequence reads: CASSQRGGLAEQYF. For the CDR3, the DNA is TGTGCCAGCAGCCAACGGGGAGGCCTGGCCGAGCAGTACTTC. The chain combines TRBV14 with TRBJ2-7, with a weak D call TRBD2 (6 bases). There are 14 residues in the CDR3. Germline-derived CDR1 and CDR2 are SGHDN and FVKESK. V lost 2 bases, J lost 6 bases, and 14 bases lay in between. Full variable domain (rest looked up from reference TRBV14 and TRBJ2-7): EAGVTQFPSHSVIEKGQTVTLRCDPISGHDNLYWYRRVMGKEIKFLLHFVKESKQDESGMPNNRFLAERTGGTYSTLKVQPAELEDSGVYFCASSQRGGLAEQYFGPGTRLTVT.

CDR3 in DNA: TGTGCCAGCAGTTACGGGGCTCTCTCCTACGAGCAGTACGTC. It specifies CASSYGALSYEQYV. The chain links TRBV6-2 or TRBV6-3 to TRBJ2-7; tentative D call: TRBD1 (5 bases). Deletions cut 2 bases from V and 0 bases from J, with 8 bases between. The germline V gene has CDR1 MNHEY and CDR2 SVGEGT. This CDR3 region has 14 residues.

This clonotype has a handful of counts. CDR3 DNA: TGTGCCAGCAGCCTCGGGGAAGGGGGCAATCAGCCCCAGCATTTT. Translation gives CASSLGEGGNQPQHF. This chain uses TRBV7-9 with TRBJ1-5; D may be TRBD1 (5 bases). Germline CDR1 and CDR2: SEHNR and FQNEAQ (reference sequence). The length of the CDR3 is 15 residues. V was trimmed by 5 bases and J by 2 bases, leaving 13 bases between them.

The table lists this clonotype with many counts. CDR3 region: CASSRGQGVSYEQYV. CDR3 DNA sequence: TGTGCCAGCAGCCGAGGACAGGGAGTGTCCTACGAGCAGTACGTC. The chain couples TRBV7-9 to TRBJ2-7, with 8 bases that match TRBD1. The CDR3 loop spans 15 amino acids. With 5 bases clipped from V and 1 base from J, the junction kept 7 bases outside the gene matches. CDR1 and CDR2 (germline): SEHNR, FQNEAQ (reference sequence).

The chain joins TRBV19 to TRBJ1-1; a weak D match, TRBD1 (5 bases). The CDR3 length is 15 residues. CDR1 LNHDA and CDR2 SQIVND come from the germline V gene (reference sequence). V gave up 9 bases and J gave up 2 bases, with 19 bases separating them. The CDR3 DNA sequence: TGTGCCAGCTACCGCGGGGGGGACCTCAACACTGAAGCTTTCTTT. This codes for CASYRGGDLNTEAFF.

The chain links TRBV6-2 or TRBV6-3 to TRBJ1-5; D is unresolved. This CDR3 has 15 residues. V was clipped by 3 bases and J by 0 bases, with 9 bases between them. The germline gives CDR1 MNHEY, CDR2 SVGEGT. The CDR3 DNA reads TGTGCCAGCAGTTATACAGTTTATAGCAATCAGCCCCAGCATTTT. It codes for CASSYTVYSNQPQHF.

This clonotype has more than one count but fewer than ten. The genes are TRBV6-5 and TRBJ2-3; a weak D match, TRBD2 (5 bases). Germline V CDR1 and CDR2: MNHEY, SVGAGI. Trimming stripped 0 bases from V and 6 bases from J, with 13 bases between. The CDR3 is made up of 15 amino acids. In nucleotides, the CDR3 is TGTGCCAGCAGTTACTCGGGCCTAGCTAGGGATACGCAGTATTTT. Its protein is CASSYSGLARDTQYF.

This chain connects TRBV4-1 to TRBJ2-7; D not certain. The CDR3 consists of 14 residues. Germline-derived CDR1 and CDR2 are MGHRA and YSYEKL. V shed 2 bases and J shed 0 bases, with 8 bases lying between them. The CDR3 region has the DNA TGCGCCAGCAGCCAACTCGTTCACTCCTACGAGCAGTACGTC. This translates into CASSQLVHSYEQYV.

V is TRBV7-9 and J is TRBJ2-1; no reliable D call. Trimming took 1 base from V and 6 from J, leaving 16 bases between them. The CDR3 loop spans 16 amino acids. Per germline, CDR1 SEHNR and CDR2 FQNEAQ (reference sequence). The CDR3 loop reads CASSLENSYVGNEQFF. The DNA for the CDR3 is TGTGCCAGCAGCTTAGAAAACTCTTATGTTGGCAATGAGCAGTTCTTC.

V is TRBV4-1 and J is TRBJ2-1; D tentatively reads TRBD1 or TRBD2 (5 bases each). CDR1 is MGHRA, CDR2 YSYEKL, per germline. CDR3 size: 13 residues. V lost 3 bases, J lost 8 bases, and 11 bases lay in between. CDR3 DNA: TGCGCCAGCAGCCACAGAGGGGACGATGAGCAGTTCTTC. It yields the protein CASSHRGDDEQFF.

Points on this clonotype: Its ends do not fully match the called genes, so a read error is possible. V gene TRBV4-1 combines with J gene TRBJ1-6, with a possible D match to TRBD1 (5 bases). CDR1 is MGHRA and CDR2 is YSYEKL in the germline V gene. CDR3 size: 14 residues. In DNA, the CDR3 is TGTGCCAGCAGCCAAGGGGTCCAAATTTGGCCCCTCCACTTT. Amino acid sequence: CASSQGVQIWPLHF.

This sequence joins TRBV6-1 and TRBJ2-7; 10 nucleotides align to TRBD1. This CDR3 spans 14 amino acids. The germline V gene encodes CDR1 MNHNS and CDR2 SASEGT. V shed 6 bases, J shed 3 bases, and the junction held 5 bases outside the gene matches. CDR3: CASSDRGLFYEQYV. The DNA for the CDR3 is TGTGCCAGCAGCGACAGGGGGCTCTTCTACGAGCAGTACGTC.

A remark on this clonotype: With a much larger clone just one base away, this may be a read error. This chain connects TRBV10-3 to TRBJ1-2; 9 nucleotides match TRBD1. This CDR3 has 15 amino acids. CDR1 is ENHRY, CDR2 SYGVKD, per germline. The CDR3 DNA reads TGTGTCATCAGTGAGTCGGGGACAGGGACCTATGGCTACACCTTC. It is translated as CVISESGTGTYGYTF.

This clonotype has ten or more counts. This chain joins TRBV27 and TRBJ2-6, with D perhaps matching TRBD1 (5 bases). This CDR3 has 16 amino acids. Germline values: CDR1 MNHEY, CDR2 SMNVEV (reference sequence). The ends were cut back, 5 bases at V and 2 bases at J, with 13 bases in the middle. CDR3 protein: CASSQGEYTGANVLTF. The CDR3 nucleotides are TGTGCCAGCAGTCAAGGGGAATATACTGGGGCCAACGTCCTGACTTTC.

The chain combines TRBV7-9 with TRBJ2-1; D possibly corresponds to TRBD2 (7 bases). Germline V CDR1 and CDR2: SEHNR, FQNEAQ (reference sequence). The CDR3 is 16 amino acids. The ends were cut back, 2 bases at V and 8 bases at J, with 19 bases in the middle. This CDR3 reads CASSLLGGGLSDEQFF. The CDR3 region has the DNA TGTGCCAGCAGCTTATTAGGGGGGGGGCTGAGCGATGAGCAGTTCTTC.

The sample holds many counts of this clonotype. In DNA form, the CDR3 reads TGTGCCAGCAGTTTTGCCCACAGCCTATACGAGCAGTACTTC. It specifies CASSFAHSLYEQYF. V usage is TRBV28 and J usage is TRBJ2-7; unclear D gene. The CDR3 sequence is 14 residues long. Germline V gene data show CDR1 as MDHEN and CDR2 as SYDVKM. V was clipped by 3 bases and J by 4 bases, with 13 bases between them.

This clonotype has ten or more counts. The chain carries TRBV7-9 and TRBJ2-2; perhaps D is TRBD1 or TRBD2 (5 bases each). Trimming took off 8 bases at V and 2 bases at J, with 15 bases between the two ends. This CDR3 spans 15 amino acids. Germline CDR1 SEHNR, CDR2 FQNEAQ (reference sequence). CDR3 sequence reads: CASPRDGFNTGELFF. As DNA, the CDR3 is TGTGCCAGCCCCCGGGACGGATTCAACACCGGGGAGCTGTTTTTT.

The chain uses TRBV25-1 and TRBJ2-7, with D hard to call. CDR3 length equals 13 residues. Germline CDR1 and CDR2: MGHDK and SYGVNS. V was clipped by 5 bases and J by 3 bases, with 11 bases between them. CDR3 region: CASSPFGDYEQYV. The CDR3 bases are TGTGCCAGCAGTCCCTTTGGGGACTACGAGCAGTACGTC.

As to this clonotype: A much larger clone lies one base from this, so it may be a read error. The V call is TRBV7-6, the J call TRBJ2-3; D remains unclear. Looked up from germline, CDR1 is SGHVS and CDR2 is FNYEAQ. The CDR3 length is 12 residues. The DNA of the CDR3 is TGTGCCAGCAGCTCCCTCACAGATATGCAGTATTTT. Protein product: CASSSLTDMQYF.

The chain carries TRBV28 and TRBJ1-1, with TRBD1 matching over 9 bases. The CDR3 loop spans 14 amino acids. V shed 8 bases, J shed 4 bases, and the junction held 8 bases outside the gene matches. Germline loops: CDR1 MDHEN, CDR2 SYDVKM. CDR3 sequence (DNA): TGTGCCAGCTGGGAACAGGGGGCATTCACTGAAGCTTTCTTT. Protein sequence: CASWEQGAFTEAFF. Full variable domain (rest looked up from reference TRBV28 and TRBJ1-1): DVKVTQSSRYLVKRTGEKVFLECVQDMDHENMFWYRQDPGLGLRLIYFSYDVKMKEKGDIPEGYSVSREKKERFSLILESASTNQTSMYLCASWEQGAFTEAFFGQGTRLTVV.

The rearrangement links TRBV6-2 or TRBV6-3 to TRBJ1-4; 9 bases are a match to TRBD1. The CDR3 is made up of 16 amino acids. Germline V CDR1 and CDR2: MNHEY, SVGEGT. V gave up 7 bases and J gave up 7 bases; unmatched junction bases: 13. The DNA for the CDR3 is TGTGCCAGCACCCAATCTCCGGGACAGGGAAGTGAAAAACTGTTTTTT. Its protein is CASTQSPGQGSEKLFF.

This clonotype was observed a few times. The chain employs TRBV7-2 and TRBJ2-4; D not resolved. Germline lookup yields CDR1 SGHTA and CDR2 FQGNSA. This CDR3 is 16 amino acids long. V was pared by 1 base and J by 6 bases, with 16 bases between. CDR3 amino acids: CASSLVSTAKINIQYF. In nucleotides, the CDR3 is TGTGCCAGCAGCTTAGTCTCTACAGCTAAGATAAACATTCAGTACTTC.

This clonotype showed up just a few times. The genes are TRBV5-8 and TRBJ2-1; 8 positions agree with TRBD1. V gave up 7 bases and J gave up 5 bases; unmatched junction bases: 17. This CDR3 region has 17 residues. The germline V gene has CDR1 SGHTS and CDR2 YDEGEE. The CDR3 DNA is TGTGCCAGCTTCCCCAACCTCAGGGGGCCCCCCCACAATGAGCAGTTCTTC. Translation gives CASFPNLRGPPHNEQFF.

This clonotype was detected a few times. The rearrangement links TRBV14 to TRBJ1-1; D is perhaps TRBD1 (5 bases). The CDR3 contains 13 residues. The V and J ends lost 0 bases and 10 bases respectively, with 12 bases between them. Germline V gene sequence: CDR1 SGHDN, CDR2 FVKESK. The CDR3 spells CASSQEGGAGAFF. The CDR3 DNA sequence: TGTGCCAGCAGCCAAGAAGGAGGGGCGGGAGCTTTCTTT. Supplemented by reference TRBV14 and TRBJ1-1, the full variable domain reads EAGVTQFPSHSVIEKGQTVTLRCDPISGHDNLYWYRRVMGKEIKFLLHFVKESKQDESGMPNNRFLAERTGGTYSTLKVQPAELEDSGVYFCASSQEGGAGAFFGQGTRLTVV.

This clonotype has a handful of counts. The chain is built from TRBV24-1 and TRBJ2-3; no firm D call. Germline values: CDR1 KGHDR, CDR2 SFDVKD. Trimming removed 5 bases at V and 0 bases at J, with 5 bases between. The CDR3 has 13 residues. CDR3 sequence (DNA): TGTGCCACCAGTGGGAAGAGCACAGATACGCAGTATTTT. Its protein is CATSGKSTDTQYF.

This clonotype has only one observation. V and J are TRBV20-1 and TRBJ1-1, with D possibly matching TRBD1 (6 bases). This CDR3 is 13 amino acids long. Germline V gene data show CDR1 as DFQATT and CDR2 as SNEGSKA (reference sequence). V was clipped by 6 bases and J by 5 bases, with 16 bases between them. The CDR3 spells CSAEQGYGTEAFF. CDR3 sequence (DNA): TGCAGTGCAGAACAGGGCTATGGGACTGAAGCTTTCTTT.

Only one count was recorded for this clonotype. The chain carries TRBV4-1 and TRBJ1-5, with no clear D. Germline assignment: CDR1 MGHRA and CDR2 YSYEKL. The V and J ends lost 0 bases and 3 bases respectively, with 6 bases between them. The CDR3 is made up of 14 amino acids. For the CDR3, the DNA is TGCGCCAGCAGCCAAGATTGGACCAATCAGCCCCAGCATTTT. Its protein is CASSQDWTNQPQHF.